This T cell receptor (beta chain) emerged from a study of radiation and T cells in renal cell carcinoma. Libraries were prepared by immunoSEQ multiplex PCR; TCRdb keeps only in-frame clonotypes and omits some of them. The data contain 25,000 to 30,000 clones, approximately 84% of them singletons. Germline assignment: CDR1 SNHLY and CDR2 FYNNEI. The CDR3 is 13 residues long. Time point denoted: blood 2 weeks post-SBRT. Treatment reported: 15 Gy SBRT to primary tumor, nephrectomy 4 weeks later. This TCR derives from a man in his sixties with renal cell carcinoma. The sequences come from blood, collected from a patient whose treatment included radiotherapy and nephrectomy. This chain joins TRBV2 and TRBJ2-5; TRBD1 might be the D (6 bases). The J call may not be correct, given that the DNA end is closer to TRBJ2-7. CDR3 protein: CASSVGQGSEQYF. CDR3 coding DNA: TGTGCCAGCTCGGTAGGTCAGGGGTCCGAGCAGTACTTC.